Listed here are 7 T cell receptor beta chains from one sample, sequenced in a study of T-cell memory formation after mild COVID-19. Via MiXCR, TCRdb re-called the 5' RACE reads, giving one row per CDR3 protein. This table holds about 410,000 distinct CDR3 sequences, about 25% found once. The source material was PBMCs or a T cell subset sorted from them (not recorded which). The receptors were gathered from an adult woman who had mild COVID-19 (a few samples of this study predate the infection). Cell type and time point are not known.

This clonotype was observed a few times. The chain has TRBV7-9 and TRBJ2-1; D is undetermined. V was cut by 5 bases and J by 4 bases, with 12 bases left in between. The CDR3 is 14 amino acids. Looked up from germline, CDR1 is SEHNR and CDR2 is FQNEAQ (reference sequence). The CDR3: CASSPTDWYNEQFF. The CDR3 DNA reads as TGTGCCAGCAGCCCCACTGACTGGTACAATGAGCAGTTCTTC.

This clonotype was seen a few times. V gene TRBV20-1 combines with J gene TRBJ2-7; unclear D gene. The CDR3 length is 12 residues. V was clipped by 3 bases and J by 4 bases, with 10 bases between them. The germline V gene has CDR1 DFQATT and CDR2 SNEGSKA (reference sequence). The CDR3 DNA follows: TGCAGTGCTAGCGGCGCGTCGTACGAGCAGTACTTC. Translating it yields CSASGASYEQYF.

This clonotype turned up a few times. This rearrangement joins TRBV7-6 to TRBJ2-7, with TRBD1 matching over 7 bases. V shed 1 base, J shed 2 bases, and the junction held 8 bases outside the gene matches. CDR3 length equals 16 residues. CDR1 is SGHVS and CDR2 is FNYEAQ in the germline V gene. The CDR3 DNA reads as TGTGCCAGCAGCTTAGGGGGTCGGGACAGCGCCTACGAGCAGTACTTC. Translation gives CASSLGGRDSAYEQYF. Full variable domain (remainder filled in from reference TRBV7-6 and TRBJ2-7): GAGVSQSPRYKVTKRGQDVALRCDPISGHVSLYWYRQALGQGPEFLTYFNYEAQQDKSGLPNDRFSAERPEGSISTLTIQRTEQRDSAMYRCASSLGGRDSAYEQYFGPGTRLTVT.

This clonotype was observed a few times. The V gene is TRBV12-3 or TRBV12-4, the J gene TRBJ1-1, with 7 bases aligning to TRBD1. CDR3 length: 17 residues. Trimming at V came to 4 bases and at J to 5 bases, leaving 16 bases not matched to a gene. This CDR3 is CASSSNAAQGIGTEAFF. The DNA of the CDR3 is TGTGCCAGCAGTTCGAACGCGGCACAGGGGATTGGGACTGAAGCTTTCTTT.

The rearrangement uses TRBV12-3 or TRBV12-4 and TRBJ1-5; D remains ambiguous. V was trimmed by 7 bases and J by 0 bases, leaving 7 bases between them. There are 13 residues in the CDR3. This chain's CDR3 is CASTFDSNQPQHF. Here the CDR3 DNA reads TGTGCCAGCACCTTCGATAGCAATCAGCCCCAGCATTTT.

The chain joins TRBV20-1 to TRBJ2-2; D may be TRBD1 (5 bases). Trimming stripped 5 bases from V and 4 bases from J, with 11 bases between. The CDR3 extends over 13 amino acids. CDR1 and CDR2 from the germline V gene are DFQATT and SNEGSKA (reference sequence). CDR3 coding DNA: TGCAGTGCTCGCACAGGTTCCACCGGGGAGCTGTTTTTT. Its protein is CSARTGSTGELFF.

There are a few counts of this clonotype. This chain joins TRBV12-3 or TRBV12-4 and TRBJ1-2; TRBD1 might be the D (5 bases). This CDR3 is built from 14 residues. V was shortened by 4 bases and J by 8 bases, with 17 bases between the two germline ends. Written as DNA, the CDR3 is TGTGCCAGCAGTTCGACAGTTTCGAATCGGGGCTACACCTTC. Protein sequence: CASSSTVSNRGYTF.